These 30 T cell receptor beta chains were all obtained from the same sample, sequenced in a study of cytomegalovirus exposure and HLA in healthy donors. It was with 60 Vbeta and 13 Jbeta primers that the PCR ran. The assay was immunoSEQ multiplex PCR, and TCRdb's table has in-frame clones only and misses some. The table has some 180,000 clones, roughly 85% seen once. The sequenced sample was PBMCs. These receptors all stem from a woman aged 30 to 39 in good health and CMV-seropositive.

The chain is built from TRBV5-4 and TRBJ2-3, with D possibly matching TRBD2 (6 bases). The CDR3 is made up of 14 amino acids. V lost 4 bases to trimming and J lost 7 bases, with 16 bases between them. Germline-derived CDR1 and CDR2 are SGHNT and YYREEE (reference sequence). CDR3 region: CASSIPAGSNTQYF. CDR3 DNA: TGTGCCAGCAGCATACCGGCGGGGTCTAATACGCAGTATTTT.

The chain has TRBV9 and TRBJ2-3; TRBD2 aligns across 7 bases. V lost 2 bases, J lost 6 bases, and 9 bases stayed unmatched. The CDR3 spans 15 residues. Germline assignment: CDR1 SGDLS and CDR2 YYNGEE. CDR3 sequence reads: CASSVGGSGYDTQYF. CDR3 coding DNA: TGTGCCAGCAGCGTCGGCGGGAGCGGATATGATACGCAGTATTTT.

The chain employs TRBV7-6 and TRBJ2-7; D possibly corresponds to TRBD2 (6 bases). CDR1 is SGHVS and CDR2 is FNYEAQ in the germline V gene. Trimming left V 5 bases short and J 7 bases short, with 18 bases between. The CDR3 covers 14 residues. The CDR3 protein is CASSVSGRHEEQYF. CDR3 nucleotide sequence: TGTGCCAGCAGCGTAAGCGGGCGTCATGAAGAGCAGTACTTC.

The J gene is TRBJ1-5, the V gene TRBV6-6, with 8 bases that match TRBD1. This CDR3 region has 16 residues. CDR1 MNHNY and CDR2 SVGAGI come from the germline V gene (reference sequence). Germline trimming cut 6 bases from V and 4 bases from J; bases unmatched to any gene: 11. The CDR3 sequence is CASSLRQGARNQPQHF. Here the CDR3 DNA reads TGTGCCAGCAGCCTCCGCCAGGGGGCGCGTAATCAGCCCCAGCATTTT.

The chain carries TRBV7-2 and TRBJ1-1; 8 bases map to TRBD1. The V and J ends lost 3 bases and 4 bases, in that order; junction bases with no gene match: 4. Germline lookup yields CDR1 SGHTA and CDR2 FQGNSA. CDR3 length: 14 residues. CDR3 region: CASSLTGEATEAFF. In nucleotides, the CDR3 is TGTGCCAGCAGCTTGACAGGGGAGGCCACTGAAGCTTTCTTT.

The rearrangement joins TRBV2 to TRBJ2-7; D may be TRBD1 (6 bases). CDR3 length: 14 residues. CDR1 and CDR2 from the germline V gene are SNHLY and FYNNEI. Trimming pared 3 bases from V and 2 bases from J, leaving 11 bases between. The chain's CDR3 is CASSEFAGAYEQYF. In DNA form, the CDR3 reads TGTGCCAGCAGTGAGTTTGCAGGGGCCTACGAGCAGTACTTC. Filled out from reference TRBV2 and TRBJ2-7, the complete variable domain reads EPEVTQTPSHQVTQMGQEVILRCVPISNHLYFYWYRQILGQKVEFLVSFYNNEISEKSEIFDDQFSVERPDGSNFTLKIRSTKLEDSAMYFCASSEFAGAYEQYFGPGTRLTVT.

V gene TRBV7-8 combines with J gene TRBJ2-1; 11 bases agree with TRBD2. CDR1 SGHVS and CDR2 FQNEAQ come from the germline V gene. V was clipped by 4 bases and J by 10 bases; unmatched bases: 9. This CDR3 has 15 amino acids. The CDR3 DNA reads TGTGCCAGCAGCTCGCTAGCGGGAGGTGTTGGGGAGCAGTTCTTC. This sequence encodes CASSSLAGGVGEQFF. Full variable domain (remainder filled in from reference TRBV7-8 and TRBJ2-1): GAGVSQSPRYKVAKRGQDVALRCDPISGHVSLFWYQQALGQGPEFLTYFQNEAQLDKSGLPSDRFFAERPEGSVSTLKIQRTQQEDSAVYLCASSSLAGGVGEQFFGPGTRLTVL.

The V gene is TRBV5-6, the J gene TRBJ1-1, with D perhaps matching TRBD1 (5 bases). From germline, CDR1 is SGHDT and CDR2 YYEEEE. Trimming took 0 bases from V and 6 from J, leaving 15 bases between them. This CDR3 region has 15 residues. The CDR3 nucleotides read TGTGCCAGCAGCTTGGGCCCTTCGGGGACTTCTGAAGCTTTCTTT. It codes for CASSLGPSGTSEAFF.

V gene TRBV2 combines with J gene TRBJ2-1; D not certain. Trimming took off 6 bases at V and 6 bases at J, with 12 bases between the two ends. In germline, CDR1 is SNHLY, CDR2 FYNNEI. The CDR3 loop spans 13 amino acids. Here the CDR3 DNA reads TGTGCCAGCAGACCCGCTCAGTTCAATGAGCAGTTCTTC. Translating it yields CASRPAQFNEQFF.

The rearrangement joins TRBV5-6 to TRBJ2-2, with 8 bases identical to TRBD1. Unmatched junction bases numbered 2, after V lost 2 bases and J lost 2 bases. The CDR3 runs to 15 residues. Germline V CDR1 and CDR2: SGHDT, YYEEEE. The CDR3 DNA reads as TGTGCCAGCAGCTTCGGACAGGGCAACACCGGGGAGCTGTTTTTT. As protein: CASSFGQGNTGELFF.

Comments on this clone: The germline gene is not matched at one end of the junction; a read error may be the cause. V is TRBV10-3 and J is TRBJ2-7; TRBD2 is a possible D gene (5 bases). Germline V CDR1 and CDR2: ENHRY, SYGVKD. The CDR3 contains 11 residues. CDR3 coding DNA: TGTGCCATCGGTGACTATTACGAGCAGTACTTC. Residues: CAIGDYYEQYF.

In this sample, this clone turned up a few times. The chain carries TRBV4-3 and TRBJ1-2, with TRBD1 as a possible D gene (5 bases). Germline V gives CDR1 LGHNA, CDR2 YSLEER. This CDR3 is 16 amino acids long. Trimming stripped 4 bases from V and 5 bases from J, with 20 bases between. The CDR3 DNA sequence: TGCGCCAGCAGCCCAGGTGCGGGACGGAGTCAATATGGCTACACCTTC. Translating it yields CASSPGAGRSQYGYTF.

V gene TRBV12-5 combines with J gene TRBJ2-5; D may be TRBD1 (6 bases). Germline V gene lookup returns CDR1 LGHNT and CDR2 FRNRAP. The CDR3 extends over 15 amino acids. Between the trimmed V and J ends, which lost 1 base and 3 bases, there was a span of 12 bases. CDR3 protein: CASGLGLAGEETQYF. In nucleotides, the CDR3 is TGTGCTAGTGGTTTGGGGTTGGCAGGGGAAGAGACCCAGTACTTC.

The genes are TRBV7-8 and TRBJ2-6, with D uncertain. Germline loops: CDR1 SGHVS, CDR2 FQNEAQ. V gave up 11 bases and J gave up 2 bases, with 19 bases separating them. CDR3 size: 16 residues. CDR3: CALPGVPVAGANVLTF. The CDR3 DNA reads TGTGCCCTCCCAGGCGTCCCAGTCGCTGGGGCCAACGTCCTGACTTTC.

The chain combines TRBV27 with TRBJ2-1, with 9 bases matching TRBD2. V shed 5 bases and J 4 bases; nucleotides not matched to a gene: 0. Germline loops: CDR1 MNHEY, CDR2 SMNVEV (reference sequence). The CDR3 totals 13 residues. CDR3 nucleotides: TGTGCCAGCAGTCTAGCGGGGTACAATGAGCAGTTCTTC. Protein sequence: CASSLAGYNEQFF.

The chain joins TRBV5-1 to TRBJ2-1; no reliable D call. Trimming pared 0 bases from V and 6 bases from J, leaving 13 bases between. The CDR3 spans 15 residues. Per germline, CDR1 SGHRS and CDR2 YFSETQ. The CDR3 DNA reads TGCGCCAGCAGCTTGGACCTAGAATCGGCCAATGAGCAGTTCTTC. Translation: CASSLDLESANEQFF.

A single count supports this clone. J is TRBJ2-5 and V is TRBV21-1; TRBD1 was called by the table and not checked on the DNA. TRBV21-1 is flagged as a pseudogene. This CDR3 is built from 14 residues. The chain's CDR3 is CASPGTGVPETQYF. For the CDR3, the DNA is TGTGCCAGCCCAGGGACAGGGGTCCCCGAGACCCAGTACTTC.

The rearrangement uses TRBV6-1 and TRBJ1-2, with TRBD1 as a possible D gene (6 bases). The germline V gene has CDR1 MNHNS and CDR2 SASEGT. V gave up 6 bases and J gave up 1 base, with 9 bases separating them. This CDR3 has 13 amino acids. Written as DNA, the CDR3 is TGTGCCAGCAGACAGGACAGTAACTATGGCTACACCTTC. Protein sequence: CASRQDSNYGYTF.

The chain has TRBV5-1 and TRBJ1-1; weak D call: TRBD1 (5 bases). The CDR3 has 14 residues. The germline V gene has CDR1 SGHRS and CDR2 YFSETQ. V was trimmed by 4 bases and J by 3 bases, leaving 13 bases between them. CDR3 sequence: CASSPQGMDTEAFF. CDR3 DNA: TGCGCCAGCAGCCCGCAGGGTATGGACACTGAAGCTTTCTTT. The whole variable domain, filled in from reference TRBV5-1 and TRBJ1-1, reads KAGVTQTPRYLIKTRGQQVTLSCSPISGHRSVSWYQQTPGQGLQFLFEYFSETQRNKGNFPGRFSGRQFSNSRSEMNVSTLELGDSALYLCASSPQGMDTEAFFGQGTRLTVV.

The genes are TRBV11-3 and TRBJ2-1, with D maybe TRBD2 (5 bases). Trimming took off 2 bases at V and 8 bases at J, with 16 bases between the two ends. The CDR3 loop spans 15 amino acids. Germline V CDR1 and CDR2: SGHNT, YENEEA. The CDR3, as DNA: TGTGCCAGCAGCTTACTCGCGAACACTAGGGATGAGCAGTTCTTC. Amino acid sequence: CASSLLANTRDEQFF.

J is TRBJ1-5 and V is TRBV7-2, with D uncertain. The CDR3 is made up of 16 amino acids. Germline CDR1 and CDR2: SGHTA and FQGNSA. V lost 5 bases and J lost 4, with 18 bases in between. In DNA, the CDR3 is TGTGCCAGCAGCCAATACACCGGGTCTAATAATCAGCCCCAGCATTTT. It translates to CASSQYTGSNNQPQHF.

The count of this clone is one. V usage is TRBV7-9 and J usage is TRBJ2-7, with D possibly TRBD1 on 6 matching bases. CDR1 SEHNR and CDR2 FQNEAQ come from the germline V gene (reference sequence). The V end was cut by 1 base, the J end by 3 bases, with 13 bases between. The CDR3 totals 15 residues. CDR3 sequence reads: CASSLVGQGIYEQYF. CDR3 DNA: TGTGCCAGCAGCTTAGTCGGGCAGGGGATCTACGAGCAGTACTTC.

This clone has only a few counts. The gene calls are TRBV11-2 and TRBJ1-1; 7 nucleotides line up with TRBD1. CDR3 length equals 14 residues. The trim removed 2 bases at V and 3 bases at J, leaving 3 bases unmatched. Germline CDR1 SGHAT, CDR2 FQNNGV. CDR3 protein: CASSLSQGDTEAFF. The CDR3 DNA reads as TGTGCCAGCAGCTTATCGCAGGGGGACACTGAAGCTTTCTTT.

This clone was seen a few times. The gene calls are TRBV10-3 and TRBJ1-1, with D possibly matching TRBD1 (6 bases). V was pared by 3 bases and J by 1 base, with 12 bases between. This CDR3 has 15 residues. The germline V gene encodes CDR1 ENHRY and CDR2 SYGVKD. CDR3 sequence: CAISERQATNTEAFF. The CDR3 nucleotides are TGTGCCATCAGTGAAAGACAGGCCACGAACACTGAAGCTTTCTTT.

The rearrangement links TRBV10-1 to TRBJ2-3; 8 bases are shared with TRBD2. The CDR3 consists of 17 residues. The germline V gene has CDR1 WNHNN and CDR2 SYGVQD (reference sequence). The trim removed 7 bases at V and 2 bases at J, leaving 14 bases unmatched. The DNA for the CDR3 is TGCGCCAGCACCTCCGGGGGTGCGGGGGGTACCACAGATACGCAGTATTTT. This gives the protein CASTSGGAGGTTDTQYF.

V and J are TRBV6-1 and TRBJ1-5, with 9 bases identical to TRBD1. Looked up from germline, CDR1 is MNHNS and CDR2 is SASEGT. The CDR3 contains 19 residues. J gave up 0 bases and V 4 bases, and 13 bases lay outside the gene matches. This chain's CDR3 is CASSGGDREYFYSNQPQHF. The CDR3, as DNA: TGTGCCAGCAGTGGGGGGGACAGGGAATATTTCTATAGCAATCAGCCCCAGCATTTT.

The chain employs TRBV19 and TRBJ2-4; D possibly corresponds to TRBD1 (6 bases). The CDR3 is made up of 11 amino acids. Germline V gives CDR1 LNHDA, CDR2 SQIVND (reference sequence). Trimming removed 7 bases from V and 7 bases from J, with 8 bases in between. The CDR3 loop reads CASIGGNIQYF. CDR3 bases: TGTGCCAGTATAGGGGGTAACATTCAGTACTTC.

J is TRBJ1-5 and V is TRBV19, with D unclear. Deletions cut 6 bases from V and 8 bases from J, with 20 bases between. CDR3 length: 15 residues. Germline values: CDR1 LNHDA, CDR2 SQIVND (reference sequence). CDR3 coding DNA: TGTGCCAGTAGCAAGGGCGCGCGGGTGGAGGAGCCCCAGCATTTT. Protein sequence: CASSKGARVEEPQHF.

J is TRBJ2-2 and V is TRBV9; D is undetermined. The CDR3 length is 18 residues. Germline lookup yields CDR1 SGDLS and CDR2 YYNGEE. V was pared by 2 bases and J by 4 bases, with 21 bases between. The CDR3 loop is CASSVGLPGQRPTGELFF. The CDR3 DNA is TGTGCCAGCAGCGTTGGCCTTCCGGGTCAAAGGCCCACCGGGGAGCTGTTTTTT.

This clone appeared a few times. This chain links TRBV19 with TRBJ2-7; possibly TRBD1 for D (5 bases). The CDR3 spans 13 residues. The V end was cut by 9 bases, the J end by 3 bases, with 15 bases between. CDR1 LNHDA and CDR2 SQIVND come from the germline V gene (reference sequence). The CDR3 DNA follows: TGTGCCAGCCGGGCAGGGAATGACTACGAGCAGTACTTC. It is translated as CASRAGNDYEQYF. The full variable domain, completed using reference TRBV19 and TRBJ2-7, is DGGITQSPKYLFRKEGQNVTLSCEQNLNHDAMYWYRQDPGQGLRLIYYSQIVNDFQKGDIAEGYSVSREKKESFPLTVTSAQKNPTAFYLCASRAGNDYEQYFGPGTRLTVT.